Below are 7 T cell receptor beta chains sequenced from a single sample in a study of cytomegalovirus exposure and HLA in healthy donors. Vbeta (60) and Jbeta (13) primers were used in the PCR. Clones were sequenced by immunoSEQ multiplex PCR, and TCRdb holds only the in-frame ones, with some missing. The top ten hold over 8% of the sample, which has around 120,000 clones, 63% seen once. The sequencing sample was made of PBMCs. These receptors originate from a man in his forties or fifties in good health and CMV-seropositive.

J is TRBJ2-2 and V is TRBV12-5; D perhaps matches TRBD1 (6 bases). CDR1 and CDR2 from the germline V gene are LGHNT and FRNRAP. Trimming stripped 3 bases from V and 5 bases from J, with 13 bases between. The CDR3 sequence is 15 residues long. Here the CDR3 reads CASGFLTGPTGELFF. The CDR3 DNA follows: TGTGCTAGTGGTTTTCTTACAGGGCCAACCGGGGAGCTGTTTTTT.

In DNA form, the CDR3 reads TGTGCCAGCAGTGGGACAGTTAATTCACCCCTCCACTTT. Protein sequence: CASSGTVNSPLHF. The chain links TRBV6-4 to TRBJ1-6; possible D gene TRBD1, 6 bases. Germline V lookup: CDR1 MRHNA, CDR2 SNTAGT. The CDR3 is 13 residues long. Trimming removed 4 bases at V and 6 bases at J, with 7 bases between.

The rearrangement joins TRBV19 to TRBJ1-2, with D perhaps TRBD1 (6 bases). In germline, CDR1 is LNHDA, CDR2 SQIVND (reference sequence). V was cut by 4 bases and J by 4 bases, with 10 bases left in between. The CDR3 runs 13 residues. The CDR3 bases are TGTGCCAGTAGTACAAGACAGGTCTATGGCTACACCTTC. The encoded protein is CASSTRQVYGYTF.

The genes are TRBV7-5 and TRBJ1-2; TRBD1 is the table's D call and was not checked against the DNA. TRBV7-5 is noted as a pseudogene. The CDR3 contains 14 residues. For the CDR3, the DNA is TGTGCCAGAAGCTTAGGGACAGCTATCTATGGCTACACCTTC. It yields the protein CARSLGTAIYGYTF.

This clone appeared a few times. The chain links TRBV29-1 to TRBJ2-5; D not resolved. CDR3 length equals 11 residues. Germline CDR1 reads SQVTM; CDR2 reads ANQGSEA. The germline V and J ends were trimmed by 5 bases and 5 bases, with 9 bases remaining between them. Here the CDR3 DNA reads TGCAGCGTTTTCCGTCAGGAGACCCAGTACTTC. Translating gives CSVFRQETQYF.

The rearrangement uses TRBV5-6 and TRBJ2-5, with 8 bases matching TRBD1. Germline V gene sequence: CDR1 SGHDT, CDR2 YYEEEE. The CDR3 extends over 15 amino acids. V lost 2 bases to trimming and J lost 5 bases; unmatched junction nucleotides: 8. The CDR3 loop reads CASSFGQGSSETQYF. CDR3 coding DNA: TGTGCCAGCAGCTTTGGACAGGGTAGCTCGGAGACCCAGTACTTC.

The J gene is TRBJ2-7, the V gene TRBV7-9; D is perhaps TRBD2 (6 bases). The ends were cut back, 0 bases at V and 3 bases at J, with 21 bases in the middle. The CDR3 length is 18 residues. Germline loops: CDR1 SEHNR, CDR2 FQNEAQ (reference sequence). The CDR3 loop is CASSLALSSGQKDYEQYF. The CDR3 bases are TGTGCCAGCAGCTTAGCCCTCTCGAGCGGGCAGAAAGACTACGAGCAGTACTTC.